The 12 T cell receptor beta chains in this list originate from one sample, sequenced in a study of cytomegalovirus exposure and HLA in healthy donors. Sequencing used immunoSEQ multiplex PCR; TCRdb keeps in-frame clones, though not all of them. The data contain 180,000 or so clones, approximately 82% of them seen just once; the ten biggest clones take up around 15%. Sequencing was performed on PBMCs. These receptors originate from a woman between 25 and 40 years old in good health and CMV-seropositive.

This clone showed up just once. The J gene is TRBJ2-1, the V gene TRBV11-3; D ambiguous. Per germline, CDR1 SGHNT and CDR2 YENEEA. V was shortened by 5 bases and J by 6 bases, with 11 bases between the two germline ends. The CDR3 totals 13 residues. In nucleotides, the CDR3 is TGTGCCAGCAGCATTGAAGGCGGCAATGAGCAGTTCTTC. It encodes CASSIEGGNEQFF.

The chain carries TRBV6-5 and TRBJ2-6; no clear D gene. The V and J ends lost 6 bases and 0 bases respectively, with 6 bases between them. This CDR3 has 14 amino acids. The germline gives CDR1 MNHEY, CDR2 SVGAGI. The CDR3 here is CASSVSSGANVLTF. The CDR3 DNA follows: TGTGCCAGCAGCGTGAGCTCTGGGGCCAACGTCCTGACTTTC.

This chain joins TRBV2 and TRBJ1-5; 7 nucleotides line up with TRBD1. After removal of 6 bases from V and 7 bases from J, the junction contained 6 bases not matched to a gene. From germline, CDR1 is SNHLY and CDR2 FYNNEI. The CDR3 contains 13 residues. The CDR3 region is CASSFRGNQPQHF. The CDR3 DNA follows: TGTGCCAGCAGCTTCAGGGGGAACCAGCCCCAGCATTTT.

The chain joins TRBV7-2 to TRBJ2-7, with D maybe TRBD1 (5 bases). In germline, CDR1 is SGHTA, CDR2 FQGNSA. The V gene lost 1 base and the J gene lost 4 bases, with 14 bases spanning the gap. This CDR3 contains 15 residues. This CDR3 reads CASSLGATATYEQYF. The CDR3 nucleotides read TGTGCCAGCAGCTTAGGGGCGACAGCTACTTACGAGCAGTACTTC.

The V call is TRBV2, the J call TRBJ2-1, with TRBD2 identical over 11 bases. Germline values: CDR1 SNHLY, CDR2 FYNNEI. V lost 5 bases to trimming and J lost 6 bases; unmatched junction nucleotides: 6. The CDR3 has 15 amino acids. CDR3 sequence: CASSLLAGDLNEQFF. CDR3 coding DNA: TGTGCCAGCAGTCTACTAGCGGGAGATCTCAATGAGCAGTTCTTC.

V usage is TRBV18 and J usage is TRBJ2-7; unclear D gene. The CDR3 loop spans 13 amino acids. Germline loops: CDR1 KGHSH, CDR2 LQKENI. V lost 0 bases to trimming and J lost 5 bases, with 8 bases between them. The CDR3 DNA follows: TGTGCCAGCTCACCACCCCCGGCGGACGAGCAGTACTTC. This gives the protein CASSPPPADEQYF.

The chain joins TRBV5-6 to TRBJ1-1; D perhaps matches TRBD1 (5 bases). Germline CDR1 SGHDT, CDR2 YYEEEE. CDR3 size: 15 residues. Trimming took 5 bases from V and 7 from J, leaving 21 bases between them. CDR3 bases: TGTGCCAGCAGTCCTAAACCGGGATCCGGGGGTGAAGCTTTCTTT. This encodes CASSPKPGSGGEAFF.

The chain is built from TRBV9 and TRBJ1-4; the D gene is possibly TRBD1 (5 bases). This CDR3 is 17 amino acids long. CDR1 is SGDLS, CDR2 YYNGEE, per germline. The V end was cut by 0 bases, the J end by 3 bases, with 15 bases between. CDR3 loop: CASSVGGAATANEKLFF. The CDR3 region has the DNA TGTGCCAGCAGCGTAGGCGGTGCGGCGACAGCTAATGAAAAACTGTTTTTT.

The rearrangement links TRBV28 to TRBJ2-7; tentative D call: TRBD1 (5 bases). Trimming cost V 5 bases and J 2 bases, with 22 bases left between them. The CDR3 totals 17 residues. CDR1 and CDR2 from the germline V gene are MDHEN and SYDVKM. Written as DNA, the CDR3 is TGTGCCAGCAGTCCCCCAGGGTACGGTGAGCGTACCTACGAGCAGTACTTC. It specifies CASSPPGYGERTYEQYF.

In this sample, this clone turned up a few times. The gene calls are TRBV5-1 and TRBJ1-2; 8 bases fit TRBD1. Germline V gene data show CDR1 as SGHRS and CDR2 as YFSETQ. With 0 bases clipped from V and 5 bases from J, the junction kept 6 bases outside the gene matches. CDR3 length: 15 amino acids. CDR3 residues: CASSLEGQDPYGYTF. The CDR3, as DNA: TGCGCCAGCAGCTTGGAGGGACAGGACCCTTATGGCTACACCTTC.

The chain uses TRBV6-5 and TRBJ1-1, with D possibly matching TRBD1 (5 bases). The CDR3 covers 13 residues. Germline V CDR1 and CDR2: MNHEY, SVGAGI. CDR3 DNA: TGTGTCATCAAGGGGCCCCTGAACACTGAAGCTTTCTTT. Translating it yields CVIKGPLNTEAFF.

V gene TRBV27 combines with J gene TRBJ2-5; D not certain. The ends were cut back, 6 bases at V and 2 bases at J, with 19 bases in the middle. This CDR3 region has 16 residues. The V gene's germline CDR1 is MNHEY and CDR2 SMNVEV (reference sequence). The CDR3 loop is CASSPTTFSHQETQYF. The CDR3, as DNA: TGTGCCAGCAGCCCAACCACTTTCTCCCATCAAGAGACCCAGTACTTC.